A single sample is the source of the 14 T cell receptor beta chains below, sequenced in a study of tumor and adjacent non-tumor tissue in lung cancer. This sample's RNA came from whole unsorted tissue. A modified ARM-PCR protocol with three rounds of nested PCR amplified TCRbeta. One entry per CDR3 protein results from TCRdb running MiXCR on the multiplex PCR reads. The data show tens of thousands of distinct CDR3 sequences, around 75% seen once. The sample taken for sequencing was lung tumor tissue. These receptors originate from a woman aged 45-59 years with non-small cell lung cancer.

With respect to this clonotype: A read error may produce the germline difference seen at one junction end. The rearrangement links TRBV6-6 to TRBJ1-5, with D maybe TRBD1 (5 bases). Germline CDR1 MNHNY, CDR2 SVGAGI (reference sequence). The CDR3 is 16 residues long. CDR3 sequence: CASSYSNQGSAQPQHF. CDR3 nucleotides: TGTGCAAGCAGTTACTCGAATCAGGGCTCGGCTCAGCCTCAGCATTTT.

About this clonotype: The junction does not match germline at one end; this may be a read error. The chain couples TRBV12-3 or TRBV12-4 to TRBJ1-6, with 7 bases identical to TRBD1. The CDR3 consists of 12 residues. The CDR3 region has the DNA TGTACCAGCATTGCAACAGGGGTCACCCTCCACTTT. Protein: CTSIATGVTLHF.

This clonotype is termed medium-sized (0.01 to 0.1%). The chain links TRBV4-1 to TRBJ1-5; the D is unclear. The CDR3 is 16 amino acids. The germline V gene has CDR1 MGHRA and CDR2 YSYEKL. Between the trimmed V and J ends, which lost 0 bases and 2 bases, there was a span of 11 bases. The CDR3 is CASSQDLGYRNQPQHF. The CDR3 region has the DNA TGCGCCAGCAGCCAAGATTTAGGATACCGCAATCAGCCCCAGCATTTT.

With regard to this clonotype: One junction end does not reproduce the germline sequence, and a read error may be involved. The chain joins TRBV11-2 to TRBJ2-7; TRBD1 matches 7 bases. Germline V gene sequence: CDR1 SGHAT, CDR2 FQNNGV. CDR3 length equals 14 residues. This CDR3 is CASSLGQFSSERYF. CDR3 nucleotides: TGTGCCAGCAGCTTGGGACAGTTCTCGTCCGAGCGATATTTC.

The chain is built from TRBV20-1 and TRBJ2-3; the match to TRBD2 covers 7 bases. Germline V CDR1 and CDR2: DFQATT, SNEGSKA (reference sequence). This CDR3 has 14 amino acids. The CDR3 DNA sequence: TGCAATGCGGTAGGTGGACTAGTTCTAAATACGCAGTATTTT. It is translated as CNAVGGLVLNTQYF.

This clonotype ranks as medium-sized. The chain links TRBV7-8 to TRBJ2-7; TRBD2 matches at 9 bases. The germline V gene has CDR1 SGHVS and CDR2 FQNEAQ. Trimming took 1 base from V and 6 from J; bases not matched to a gene: 10. The CDR3 contains 16 residues. The CDR3 protein is CASSLGSSGSGFEQYF. CDR3 DNA sequence: TGTGCCAGCAGCTTAGGAAGTAGCGGGAGTGGTTTCGAGCAGTACTTC.

To note about this clonotype: This likely comes from a read error, as the CDR3 has no conserved phenylalanine or tryptophan at its end. The DNA is omitted, as the CDR3 cannot be located on it reliably, and the CDR3 follows TCRdb's listing. The rearrangement uses TRBV24-1 and TRBJ2-2; the tabulated D call, TRBD1, remains unverified against the DNA. Ends included, the CDR3 has 14 residues. Germline V gives CDR1 KGHDR, CDR2 SFDVKD. This CDR3 reads CATSETGGTGELFY.

Details on this clonotype: The junction departs from germline at one end; a sequencing error may be responsible. This chain uses TRBV11-2 with TRBJ2-1, with TRBD2 matching over 7 bases. The CDR3 sequence is 17 residues long. Germline V gives CDR1 SGHAT, CDR2 FQNNGV. This CDR3 is CTSTPKGGGSSCNEQLF. The DNA for the CDR3 is TGTACCAGCACCCCAAAGGGCGGGGGAAGCTCCTGCAACGAGCAGTTATTC. Complete variable domain (other parts from reference TRBV11-2 and TRBJ2-1): EAGVAQSPRYKIIEKRQSVAFWCNPISGHATLYWYQQILGQGPKLLIQFQNNGVVDDSQLPKDRFSAERLKGVDSTLKIQPAKLEDSAVYLCTSTPKGGGSSCNEQLFGPGTRLTVL.

Note on this clonotype: An end of the junction does not agree with germline; a read error may underlie this. The chain combines TRBV20-1 with TRBJ2-7, with D unclear. The V gene's germline CDR1 is DFQATT and CDR2 SNEGSKA (reference sequence). CDR3 size: 13 residues. CDR3 amino acids: CSATNVHSYEQYF. Here the CDR3 DNA reads TGCAGTGCTACTAACGTCCACTCCTACGAGCAGTATTTC.

Of note for this clonotype: One end of the junction varies from germline; a read error may be responsible. This rearrangement joins TRBV20-1 to TRBJ2-3, with D possibly being TRBD1 or TRBD2 (5 bases each). This CDR3 is 13 amino acids long. Per the germline V gene, CDR1 is DFQATT and CDR2 is SNEGSKA (reference sequence). Written as DNA, the CDR3 is TGCAGTGCTATGACTAACAACACAGGTACGCAGTATTTT. It encodes CSAMTNNTGTQYF.

A word on this clonotype: One end of the junction is discordant with germline, which a read error may explain. Here the CDR3 reads CASSPCGYEQSF. The CDR3 DNA follows: TGTGCCAGCAGCCCCTGCGGATATGAGCAGTCTTTC. The chain uses TRBV11-2 and TRBJ2-1, with unresolved D. The CDR3 runs 12 residues. In germline, CDR1 is SGHAT, CDR2 FQNNGV. Full variable domain (missing parts from reference TRBV11-2 and TRBJ2-1): EAGVAQSPRYKIIEKRQSVAFWCNPISGHATLYWYQQILGQGPKLLIQFQNNGVVDDSQLPKDRFSAERLKGVDSTLKIQPAKLEDSAVYLCASSPCGYEQSFGPGTRLTVL.

A word on this clonotype: One end of the junction fails to match germline, which may point to a read error. This chain joins TRBV6-1 and TRBJ2-3, with 7 bases fitting TRBD2. Germline V gene lookup returns CDR1 MNHNS and CDR2 SASEGT. This CDR3 spans 14 amino acids. The CDR3 nucleotides read TGTGCCAGCAGTGGGACTAGAGGGAGAGATACGCACTATTTT. As protein: CASSGTRGRDTHYF.

As concerns this clonotype: One end of the junction does not line up with germline, which may come from a read error. The CDR3 loop is CSPRDRAYNEQFF. CDR3 coding DNA: TGCAGTCCCCGGGACAGGGCCTACAATGAACAGTTCTTC. The rearrangement links TRBV20-1 to TRBJ2-1; 9 bases line up with TRBD1. The V gene's germline CDR1 is DFQATT and CDR2 SNEGSKA (reference sequence). This CDR3 is built from 13 residues.

Worth noting for this clonotype: The junction departs from germline at one end; a sequencing error may be responsible. The rearrangement links TRBV20-1 to TRBJ2-1; D is ambiguous. Germline V gene data show CDR1 as DFQATT and CDR2 as SNEGSKA (reference sequence). CDR3 length equals 16 residues. This CDR3 reads CSAPSRRSSSYNEEFF. CDR3 in DNA: TGCAGTGCTCCCAGTAGGCGGTCGAGCTCCTACAATGAGGAGTTCTTC.